This T cell receptor (beta chain) appears in the sequencing data of a study of cytomegalovirus exposure and HLA in healthy donors (dated by TCRdb to 2017 to 2019). As for the study more broadly: The 700 or so repertoires of the first cohort and the roughly 120 validation repertoires were produced on the same platform, according to a later analysis. To predict cytomegalovirus infection status, the study combined high-throughput TCR immunosequencing, statistical association of individual TCRs with disease status, and machine learning. The study aimed to test whether cataloging public T cell receptors could reveal signatures of past pathogen exposure. A separate validation cohort of 100 to 150 different subjects was used in addition to the 666-subject first cohort.

Results the study describes overall, beyond this receptor: All 120 or so repertoires were used to score co-occurrence in the validation cohort in a later analysis, because that analysis had no HLA typing for the cohort. The study listed 150 to 200 TCR beta chains as associated with cytomegalovirus. A later analysis found that TCRs clustered in the first cohort also tended to co-occur in the 120 validation repertoires, with more than 90% of cluster scores above 0. While some public TCRs were present in many individuals, most TCR sequences turned up only very rarely across donors. According to the authors, the approach could potentially be generalized to other disease states and immunological phenotypes. The classifier was reported to diagnose cytomegalovirus status with high specificity and sensitivity in both the original and validation cohorts. Three of the identified cytomegalovirus-associated TCR beta chains were confirmed in vitro to be specific for cytomegalovirus antigens.

This clone was found once. Its antigen is not yet known. No qualities accompany the bases; no much larger clone lies one base away. The CDR3 contains 13 residues, cysteine and phenylalanine counted. CDR3 DNA is the only sequence kept; it has 39 bases, read in frame from the first base. The germline V gene provides CDR1 MDHEN and CDR2 SYDVKM. Compared with germline, V lacks 4 bases and J lacks 9 bases; bases without a gene match: 9. Receptor amplification or capture employed the immunoSEQ multiplex PCR assay. Processing in the source paper ran as follows. To diagnose cytomegalovirus status from the catalog of TCR beta chain sequences, a statistical classification framework was built. Sourced from immuneACCESS, this table was stored by TCRdb with only in-frame sequences that have V and J called. A share of the clones is absent; for the studies checked, an unresolved V gene accounts for under half, and the remainder has no known explanation. The V and J calls and clone size were taken over from that table, and D and trimming were inferred from the DNA. The sample table contains just under 75,000 clones; only one count was recorded for 94% of them. The ten largest clones add up to 2.5% to 3.5% of the sample.

The donors were included in the validation cohort of 130 or so subjects, a group kept apart from the roughly 690-subject first cohort. The receptor chain draws on TRBV28 and TRBJ2-7; TRBD1 agrees with 7 junctional bases. This TCR was sampled from a woman aged 18-29 years in good health and CMV-seropositive. Source material: PBMCs. The nucleotides are TGTGCCAGCAGTTCCTACGGGACAGCGAGGCAGTACTTC. Its protein reads: CASSSYGTARQYF.